The 14 T cell receptor beta chains below come from one sample, sequenced in a study of cytomegalovirus exposure and HLA in healthy donors. Libraries were prepared by immunoSEQ multiplex PCR; TCRdb keeps only in-frame clonotypes and omits some of them. The sample consists of 95,000 to 150,000 clones, approximately 92% of them appearing once. Sequencing used PBMCs. The receptors were gathered from a woman aged 18-29 years in good health and CMV-seronegative.

This clone has only one observation. Other nucleotide sequences from this sample produce the same CDR3. The CDR3 loop reads CASSSGGSGNTIYF. Here the CDR3 DNA reads TGCGCCAGCAGCTCGGGGGGGTCTGGAAACACCATATATTTT. The chain combines TRBV5-1 with TRBJ1-3; D may be TRBD1 (5 bases). CDR3 length equals 14 residues. The V gene lost 3 bases and the J gene lost 1 base, with 8 bases spanning the gap. CDR1 is SGHRS, CDR2 YFSETQ, per germline.

This clone has just one count. The J gene is TRBJ1-5, the V gene TRBV25-1; 7 bases fit TRBD1. The CDR3 covers 14 residues. Germline lookup yields CDR1 MGHDK and CDR2 SYGVNS. J was trimmed by 6 bases and V by 4 bases; bases with no gene match: 6. The CDR3 sequence is CASSALGDSQPQHF. The CDR3 coding sequence is TGTGCCAGCAGTGCATTAGGGGACAGTCAGCCCCAGCATTTT.

This sequence joins TRBV5-4 and TRBJ2-5; TRBD2 aligns across 9 bases. The CDR3 has 16 amino acids. V was clipped by 4 bases and J by 2 bases; unmatched bases: 9. The germline gives CDR1 SGHNT, CDR2 YYREEE (reference sequence). The DNA for the CDR3 is TGTGCCAGCAGCCTTCAACTAGCGGGTCATCAAGAGACCCAGTACTTC. This translates into CASSLQLAGHQETQYF.

The V gene is TRBV27, the J gene TRBJ1-5; 9 bases align to TRBD1. CDR3 size: 15 residues. Per germline, CDR1 MNHEY and CDR2 SMNVEV (reference sequence). The J segment lost 5 bases and the V segment lost 4 bases, leaving 6 bases of the junction unmatched. CDR3 coding DNA: TGTGCCAGCAGTTCCCTACAGGGGGCAGATCAGCCCCAGCATTTT. Its translation is CASSSLQGADQPQHF.

The chain joins TRBV10-3 to TRBJ1-1, with 7 bases matching TRBD1. Germline CDR1 ENHRY, CDR2 SYGVKD. The CDR3 has 14 residues. With V trimmed by 5 bases and J by 4 bases, 7 bases remained unmatched. DNA for the CDR3: TGTGCCATCAGTTTCGACAGGGACGGCACTGAAGCTTTCTTT. Translated: CAISFDRDGTEAFF.

CDR3 sequence (DNA): TGTGCCAGCAGAACTAGCGGGCCCACAGATACGCAGTATTTT. Residues: CASRTSGPTDTQYF. The rearrangement links TRBV6-5 to TRBJ2-3; TRBD2 agrees at 9 bases. The V and J ends lost 6 bases and 2 bases, in that order; junction bases with no gene match: 3. Per germline, CDR1 MNHEY and CDR2 SVGAGI. This CDR3 has 14 residues.

The CDR3 reads CASSSAGGRTGELFF. The CDR3, as DNA: TGTGCCAGCAGCTCTGCAGGGGGCCGGACCGGGGAGCTGTTTTTT. This chain links TRBV11-3 with TRBJ2-2, with 8 nucleotides matching TRBD1. V dropped 4 bases and J dropped 5; count of bases not matched to a gene: 6. The CDR3 consists of 15 residues. The germline gives CDR1 SGHNT, CDR2 YENEEA.

This chain links TRBV6-6 with TRBJ1-1, with D unresolved. V was shortened by 0 bases and J by 5 bases, with 13 bases between the two germline ends. Germline-derived CDR1 and CDR2 are MNHNY and SVGAGI (reference sequence). This CDR3 is built from 15 residues. The CDR3: CASSYSRLGGTEAFF. The CDR3 nucleotides are TGTGCCAGCAGTTACTCGCGACTGGGTGGGACTGAAGCTTTCTTT.

CDR3 protein: CASSDRKINYEQYF. The CDR3 nucleotides are TGTGCCAGCAGTGACAGGAAGATCAACTACGAGCAGTACTTC. This chain links TRBV6-5 with TRBJ2-7, with D possibly TRBD1 on 6 matching bases. The length of the CDR3 is 14 residues. Trimming cost V 5 bases and J 3 bases, with 14 bases left between them. From germline, CDR1 is MNHEY and CDR2 SVGAGI.

J is TRBJ2-3 and V is TRBV6-4, with 10 bases lining up with TRBD1. Germline V CDR1 and CDR2: MRHNA, SNTAGT. The trim removed 3 bases at V and 2 bases at J, leaving 2 bases unmatched. CDR3 length: 15 residues. CDR3 DNA sequence: TGTGCCAGCAGTGAGGGACAGGGGTCCACAGATACGCAGTATTTT. Protein: CASSEGQGSTDTQYF.

The chain is built from TRBV15 and TRBJ2-3, with a weak D call TRBD1 (5 bases). CDR3 length: 14 residues. CDR1 and CDR2 (germline): LNHNV, YYDKDF (reference sequence). The V and J ends lost 8 bases and 2 bases respectively, with 14 bases between them. CDR3 sequence reads: CATGQGQPTDTQYF. The CDR3 coding sequence is TGTGCCACCGGCCAGGGCCAACCCACAGATACGCAGTATTTT.

The rearrangement joins TRBV5-1 to TRBJ1-2; perhaps TRBD1 as D (5 bases). The CDR3 runs to 14 residues. Germline V gives CDR1 SGHRS, CDR2 YFSETQ. Trimming pared 0 bases from V and 6 bases from J, leaving 12 bases between. The DNA of the CDR3 is TGCGCCAGCAGCTTGGGACAGCCCAAAGATGGCTACACCTTC. Its translation: CASSLGQPKDGYTF. The variable domain in full, with the rest retrieved from reference TRBV5-1 and TRBJ1-2, is KAGVTQTPRYLIKTRGQQVTLSCSPISGHRSVSWYQQTPGQGLQFLFEYFSETQRNKGNFPGRFSGRQFSNSRSEMNVSTLELGDSALYLCASSLGQPKDGYTFGSGTRLTVV.

The chain combines TRBV10-1 with TRBJ2-7, with 10 bases lining up with TRBD1. The V and J ends lost 5 bases and 6 bases, in that order; junction bases with no gene match: 4. Per the germline V gene, CDR1 is WNHNN and CDR2 is SYGVQD (reference sequence). The CDR3 totals 13 residues. DNA of the CDR3: TGCGCCAGCAGTCCGGGACAGGGGACCGAGCAGTACTTC. This gives the protein CASSPGQGTEQYF.

J is TRBJ1-5 and V is TRBV7-9, with D possibly matching TRBD1 (6 bases). Germline CDR1 and CDR2: SEHNR and FQNEAQ (reference sequence). V lost 2 bases, J lost 5 bases, and 10 bases lay in between. The CDR3 sequence is 14 residues long. The CDR3 protein is CASSLPGDHQPQHF. CDR3 coding DNA: TGTGCCAGCAGCTTACCAGGGGATCATCAGCCCCAGCATTTT.